One and the same sample provided the 18 T cell receptor beta chains below, sequenced in a study of shared clonotypes between healthy human individuals. Method: immunoSEQ multiplex PCR; TCRdb's copy keeps in-frame clones and lacks some. This sample has 800,000 to 1,200,000 clones, with around 78% found just once. The sequenced sample was memory CD4+ T cells from PBMCs. The subset was: CD45RA-negative fraction. These receptors all stem from a man aged 18 to 30 in good health. Some clones in this sample may be carry-over from other donors' samples.

This clone was recorded only once. The chain recombines TRBV5-4 with TRBJ2-7; D unresolved. Trimming stripped 4 bases from V and 5 bases from J, with 16 bases between. There are 14 residues in the CDR3. The germline V gene has CDR1 SGHNT and CDR2 YYREEE (reference sequence). The CDR3 DNA is TGTGCCAGCAGCACCCCGGTCCGCTCAAACGAGCAGTACTTC. Protein: CASSTPVRSNEQYF.

The chain joins TRBV30 to TRBJ2-7; 8 bases match TRBD2. The CDR3 sequence is 14 residues long. J was trimmed by 7 bases and V by 0 bases; bases with no gene match: 8. Germline CDR1 GTSNPN, CDR2 SVGIG (reference sequence). Written as DNA, the CDR3 is TGTGCCTGGAGTGTACAAGCGGGAGTGGGGGAGCAGTACTTC. Translated: CAWSVQAGVGEQYF.

The chain uses TRBV4-3 and TRBJ2-1; TRBD2 agrees at 7 bases. Germline V gene sequence: CDR1 LGHNA, CDR2 YSLEER. V was pared by 0 bases and J by 2 bases, with 4 bases of the junction left unmatched. CDR3 size: 16 residues. CDR3 bases: TGCGCCAGCAGCCAAGACGGCGGGGGAACCTACAATGAGCAGTTCTTC. It yields the protein CASSQDGGGTYNEQFF.

This clone was detected only a few times. J is TRBJ2-7 and V is TRBV7-2; no clear D gene. This CDR3 spans 13 amino acids. V lost 5 bases and J lost 4, with 12 bases in between. Germline V CDR1 and CDR2: SGHTA, FQGNSA. The CDR3 DNA follows: TGTGCCAGCAGCCACGGCTCGGAATACGAGCAGTACTTC. It is translated as CASSHGSEYEQYF.

In its sample, this clone was seen once. The J gene is TRBJ2-5, the V gene TRBV10-3; 16 bases are shared with TRBD2. This CDR3 region has 17 residues. The germline V gene has CDR1 ENHRY and CDR2 SYGVKD. Trimming cost V 4 bases and J 2 bases; bases outside gene matches: 4. The CDR3 region has the DNA TGTGCCATCAGTGGGGGACTAGCGGGAGGGCATCAAGAGACCCAGTACTTC. Its translation is CAISGGLAGGHQETQYF.

This clone was seen only a few times. The rearrangement links TRBV28 to TRBJ2-1; D gene unclear. Germline loops: CDR1 MDHEN, CDR2 SYDVKM. The germline V and J ends were trimmed by 5 bases and 6 bases, with 17 bases remaining between them. The CDR3 is made up of 15 amino acids. The CDR3 spells CASSPPRSPVNEQFF. CDR3 nucleotides: TGTGCCAGCAGTCCGCCGAGATCCCCGGTCAATGAGCAGTTCTTC. Filled out from reference TRBV28 and TRBJ2-1, the complete variable domain reads DVKVTQSSRYLVKRTGEKVFLECVQDMDHENMFWYRQDPGLGLRLIYFSYDVKMKEKGDIPEGYSVSREKKERFSLILESASTNQTSMYLCASSPPRSPVNEQFFGPGTRLTVL.

V and J are TRBV2 and TRBJ1-5, with TRBD1 matching over 7 bases. V dropped 6 bases and J dropped 4; count of bases not matched to a gene: 12. The CDR3 loop spans 16 amino acids. The germline CDR1 and CDR2 sequences are SNHLY and FYNNEI. The CDR3 DNA is TGTGCCAGCAGCTTCACCGGGACAGCAAGTAATCAGCCCCAGCATTTT. Amino acids: CASSFTGTASNQPQHF.

The V call is TRBV10-3, the J call TRBJ2-6, with 9 nucleotides matching TRBD2. CDR1 and CDR2 from the germline V gene are ENHRY and SYGVKD. Losses at the gene ends were 3 bases for V and 1 base for J; bases not matched to a gene: 7. The CDR3 runs 18 residues. The DNA for the CDR3 is TGTGCCATCAGTGATTGGCGGGAGGGCCAGTCTGGGGCCAACGTCCTGACTTTC. Residues: CAISDWREGQSGANVLTF.

The CDR3 nucleotides read TGTGCCACCAGCAGAGATGCCCCGGGAGAGACCCAGTACTTC. Its translation: CATSRDAPGETQYF. The chain links TRBV15 to TRBJ2-5; unclear D gene. The V and J ends lost 0 bases and 4 bases respectively, with 9 bases between them. Germline V gene data show CDR1 as LNHNV and CDR2 as YYDKDF (reference sequence). The CDR3 runs to 14 residues.

The V and J genes are TRBV19 and TRBJ2-3; D gene uncertain. The CDR3 sequence is 15 residues long. V dropped 4 bases and J dropped 4 bases, with 15 bases sitting between them. CDR1 LNHDA and CDR2 SQIVND come from the germline V gene (reference sequence). CDR3 nucleotides: TGTGCCAGTAGTACTAATAAGGACGGGTCAGATACGCAGTATTTT. Protein sequence: CASSTNKDGSDTQYF. The full variable domain, completed using reference TRBV19 and TRBJ2-3, is DGGITQSPKYLFRKEGQNVTLSCEQNLNHDAMYWYRQDPGQGLRLIYYSQIVNDFQKGDIAEGYSVSREKKESFPLTVTSAQKNPTAFYLCASSTNKDGSDTQYFGPGTRLTVL.

This chain links TRBV30 with TRBJ1-5, with unresolved D. Germline V gives CDR1 GTSNPN, CDR2 SVGIG (reference sequence). V was cut by 1 base and J by 5 bases, with 15 bases left in between. This CDR3 contains 15 residues. The CDR3 DNA reads TGTGCCTGGAGTGGACACCCTGTCCGGGATCAGCCCCAGCATTTT. This sequence encodes CAWSGHPVRDQPQHF.

Only one count was recorded for this clone. This sequence joins TRBV5-6 and TRBJ2-7; 8 bases line up with TRBD1. This CDR3 has 13 amino acids. V lost 4 bases to trimming and J lost 5 bases; unmatched junction nucleotides: 5. Per the germline V gene, CDR1 is SGHDT and CDR2 is YYEEEE. CDR3 in DNA: TGTGCCAGCAGCGCGGACAGGGCGAACGAGCAGTACTTC. It codes for CASSADRANEQYF. Full variable domain (remainder filled in from reference TRBV5-6 and TRBJ2-7): DAGVTQSPTHLIKTRGQQVTLRCSPKSGHDTVSWYQQALGQGPQFIFQYYEEEERQRGNFPDRFSGHQFPNYSSELNVNALLLGDSALYLCASSADRANEQYFGPGTRLTVT.

V is TRBV2 and J is TRBJ1-1; D not certain. V dropped 4 bases and J dropped 5 bases, with 11 bases sitting between them. There are 13 residues in the CDR3. Germline CDR1 is SNHLY and CDR2 is FYNNEI. CDR3 in amino acids: CASSVKGGTEAFF. CDR3 coding DNA: TGTGCCAGCAGTGTCAAGGGAGGGACTGAAGCTTTCTTT.

The chain carries TRBV5-1 and TRBJ2-7; possible D gene TRBD2, 6 bases. Trimming pared 5 bases from V and 4 bases from J, leaving 19 bases between. The germline gives CDR1 SGHRS, CDR2 YFSETQ. This CDR3 is built from 15 residues. As DNA, the CDR3 is TGCGCCAGCAGGAGGACGGCGGGATCAGTATACGAGCAGTACTTC. Amino acid sequence: CASRRTAGSVYEQYF.

Comments on this clone: Other DNA sequences of this sample code for an identical CDR3. The chain uses TRBV27 and TRBJ1-2, with 9 positions matching TRBD1. Germline-derived CDR1 and CDR2 are MNHEY and SMNVEV (reference sequence). The CDR3 runs to 13 residues. After removal of 3 bases from V and 4 bases from J, the junction contained 0 bases not matched to a gene. CDR3 protein: CASSLTGGYGYTF. The CDR3 DNA follows: TGTGCCAGCAGTTTGACAGGGGGCTATGGCTACACCTTC.

The J gene is TRBJ1-4, the V gene TRBV30; perhaps TRBD1 as D (5 bases). Germline values: CDR1 GTSNPN, CDR2 SVGIG (reference sequence). Trimming left V 3 bases short and J 5 bases short, with 10 bases between. The CDR3 covers 13 residues. In DNA form, the CDR3 reads TGTGCCTGGAGCCCGGGACCCAATGAAAAACTGTTTTTT. Translating gives CAWSPGPNEKLFF.

This chain connects TRBV7-8 to TRBJ2-4; a possible D gene is TRBD1 (7 bases). There are 16 residues in the CDR3. V was cut by 1 base and J by 9 bases, with 19 bases left in between. The V gene's germline CDR1 is SGHVS and CDR2 FQNEAQ. CDR3 protein: CASSLGGTQGVVIQYF. The CDR3 DNA is TGTGCCAGCAGCTTAGGCGGGACCCAGGGGGTAGTCATTCAGTACTTC.

As for this clone: This specimen includes other DNA sequences encoding the same CDR3. The chain carries TRBV2 and TRBJ2-2; 13 nucleotides align to TRBD2. Per the germline V gene, CDR1 is SNHLY and CDR2 is FYNNEI. The CDR3 has 16 residues. The junction had 4 bases not matched to a gene; V was cut back by 6 bases and J by 3 bases. The DNA for the CDR3 is TGTGCCAGCAGCCGTGGACTAGCGGGAGACACCGGGGAGCTGTTTTTT. Amino acid sequence: CASSRGLAGDTGELFF.